Following are 10 T cell receptor beta chains from one sample sequenced in a study of blood T cell repertoires in COVID-19. Here immunoSEQ multiplex PCR was the method, and the copy in TCRdb shows in-frame clones only, minus some. The sample yields some 110,000 clones, around 83% seen once. Sequencing was carried out using peripheral blood. These receptors originate from a man between 65 and 85 years old with acute or convalescent COVID-19.

The CDR3 spells CASSIGGRAPLHF. In DNA, the CDR3 is TGTGCCAGTAGTATCGGGGGGAGAGCACCCCTCCACTTT. The V gene is TRBV19, the J gene TRBJ1-6, with D tentatively TRBD1 (5 bases). V was trimmed by 3 bases and J by 11 bases, leaving 11 bases between them. Germline CDR1 and CDR2: LNHDA and SQIVND (reference sequence). CDR3 length: 13 residues. Based on the CDR3 plus reference TRBV19 and TRBJ1-6, the full variable domain is DGGITQSPKYLFRKEGQNVTLSCEQNLNHDAMYWYRQDPGQGLRLIYYSQIVNDFQKGDIAEGYSVSREKKESFPLTVTSAQKNPTAFYLCASSIGGRAPLHFGNGTRLTVT.

The V gene is TRBV4-2, the J gene TRBJ2-2; TRBD1 agrees at 7 bases. The germline V gene encodes CDR1 LGHNA and CDR2 YNFKEQ. The CDR3 sequence is 16 residues long. Germline trimming cut 0 bases from V and 5 bases from J; bases unmatched to any gene: 6. CDR3 DNA: TGTGCCAGCAGCCAAGATGTCAGGGGGACGACCGGGGAGCTGTTTTTT. Protein sequence: CASSQDVRGTTGELFF.

CDR3 bases: TGTGCAAGTCGCTTAGAACCCAGTGGGAGCTCTGGAAACACCATATATTTT. This codes for CASRLEPSGSSGNTIYF. The genes are TRBV12-2 and TRBJ1-3. TRBV12-2 is a recognized pseudogene. CDR3 length equals 17 residues.

V gene TRBV29-1 combines with J gene TRBJ2-5; 8 bases are shared with TRBD2. This CDR3 has 14 residues. V shed 6 bases and J 4 bases; nucleotides not matched to a gene: 10. Germline CDR1 reads SQVTM; CDR2 reads ANQGSEA. CDR3 DNA: TGCAGCGTCCCCGGGACTAGGGTCGGAGAGACCCAGTACTTC. It codes for CSVPGTRVGETQYF.

This chain uses TRBV4-2 with TRBJ2-7; D gene unclear. Trimming took off 4 bases at V and 5 bases at J, with 12 bases between the two ends. This CDR3 is 13 amino acids long. Per the germline V gene, CDR1 is LGHNA and CDR2 is YNFKEQ. The CDR3 sequence: CASSPRPRDEQYF. CDR3 in DNA: TGTGCCAGCAGCCCCCGGCCCCGGGACGAGCAGTACTTC.

This clone was seen only once. The chain links TRBV30 to TRBJ1-5; D is undetermined. The germline V gene has CDR1 GTSNPN and CDR2 SVGIG (reference sequence). The V end was cut by 2 bases, the J end by 5 bases, with 13 bases between. The CDR3 has 14 amino acids. In nucleotides, the CDR3 is TGTGCCTGGAGTAGTAGCTTAGCATATCAGCCCCAGCATTTT. Protein sequence: CAWSSSLAYQPQHF.

The chain joins TRBV18 to TRBJ1-3; D not resolved. CDR3 size: 16 residues. CDR1 KGHSH and CDR2 LQKENI come from the germline V gene. Trimming left V 3 bases short and J 4 bases short, with 16 bases between. CDR3 sequence reads: CASSPLRVSEGNTIYF. CDR3 DNA: TGTGCCAGCTCACCGCTCCGGGTATCGGAAGGAAACACCATATATTTT.

The V call is TRBV18, the J call TRBJ2-1, with 8 nucleotides matching TRBD1. The CDR3 extends over 17 amino acids. The J segment lost 0 bases and the V segment lost 5 bases, leaving 9 bases of the junction unmatched. CDR1 and CDR2 from the germline V gene are KGHSH and LQKENI. Here the CDR3 reads CASSGQGLLSSYNEQFF. CDR3 in DNA: TGTGCCAGCTCAGGACAGGGACTCCTAAGCTCCTACAATGAGCAGTTCTTC.

V gene TRBV9 combines with J gene TRBJ2-1; maybe TRBD2 (6 bases). The V end lost 2 bases, the J end lost 0 bases, and 12 bases lay between the germline ends. The CDR3 spans 16 residues. In germline, CDR1 is SGDLS, CDR2 YYNGEE. CDR3 sequence reads: CASSVTGGSSYNEQFF. As DNA, the CDR3 is TGTGCCAGCAGCGTGACCGGGGGAAGCTCCTACAATGAGCAGTTCTTC.

The J gene is TRBJ1-5, the V gene TRBV6-5; perhaps TRBD1 as D (5 bases). The germline V gene encodes CDR1 MNHEY and CDR2 SVGAGI. Between the trimmed V and J ends, which lost 8 bases and 7 bases, there was a span of 18 bases. This CDR3 region has 14 residues. CDR3 in DNA: TGTGCCAGCCTGGACATTGACCCCGCACAGCCCCAGCATTTT. Protein: CASLDIDPAQPQHF.